The 26 T cell receptor beta chains reported below all come from one sample, sequenced in a study of shared clonotypes between healthy human individuals. Using immunoSEQ multiplex PCR, the repertoire was profiled, and TCRdb retains in-frame clones only, with some absent. The sample has about 1.1 million clones, 70% to 80% seen once. The sample was memory CD4+ T cells from PBMCs. Subset defined: CD45RA-negative fraction. Receptors were obtained from a man younger than 35 in good health. Some clones in this sample may be carry-over from other donors' samples.

A few counts support this clone. The chain has TRBV18 and TRBJ1-2, with D maybe TRBD1 (5 bases). Germline CDR1 is KGHSH and CDR2 is LQKENI. Trimming removed 5 bases at V and 3 bases at J, with 10 bases between. This CDR3 has 13 residues. The CDR3 DNA follows: TGTGCCAGCTCAGGGGACTCTTACTATGGCTACACCTTC. Residues: CASSGDSYYGYTF. Full variable domain (remainder filled in from reference TRBV18 and TRBJ1-2): NAGVMQNPRHLVRRRGQEARLRCSPMKGHSHVYWYRQLPEEGLKFMVYLQKENIIDESGMPKERFSAEFPKEGPSILRIQQVVRGDSAAYFCASSGDSYYGYTFGSGTRLTVV.

This sequence joins TRBV11-1 and TRBJ2-7; D is uncertain. V was trimmed by 6 bases and J by 1 base, leaving 13 bases between them. There are 14 residues in the CDR3. Germline V gene data show CDR1 as SGHAT and CDR2 as FQDESV (reference sequence). Written as DNA, the CDR3 is TGTGCCAGCAGTATCCGGCCAGGATCCTACGAGCAGTACTTC. It encodes CASSIRPGSYEQYF. The whole variable domain, remainder taken from reference TRBV11-1 and TRBJ2-7, is EAEVAQSPRYKITEKSQAVAFWCDPISGHATLYWYRQILGQGPELLVQFQDESVVDDSQLPKDRFSAERLKGVDSTLKIQPAELGDSAMYLCASSIRPGSYEQYFGPGTRLTVT.

The V call is TRBV9, the J call TRBJ2-2, with D possibly matching TRBD2 (5 bases). The CDR3 runs to 14 residues. The V and J ends lost 4 bases and 6 bases respectively, with 13 bases between them. In germline, CDR1 is SGDLS, CDR2 YYNGEE. CDR3 DNA: TGTGCCAGCAGCACGCAGCTAGCATCCGGGGAGCTGTTTTTT. This sequence encodes CASSTQLASGELFF.

This clone was detected many times. The chain couples TRBV5-1 to TRBJ1-5; D gene unclear. The CDR3 has 13 amino acids. Trimming pared 0 bases from V and 6 bases from J, leaving 7 bases between. CDR1 is SGHRS and CDR2 is YFSETQ in the germline V gene. Here the CDR3 DNA reads TGCGCCAGCAGCTTGGGGATCCGTCAGCCCCAGCATTTT. Protein product: CASSLGIRQPQHF. The full variable domain, with the rest looked up from reference TRBV5-1 and TRBJ1-5, is KAGVTQTPRYLIKTRGQQVTLSCSPISGHRSVSWYQQTPGQGLQFLFEYFSETQRNKGNFPGRFSGRQFSNSRSEMNVSTLELGDSALYLCASSLGIRQPQHFGDGTRLSIL.

The chain combines TRBV28 with TRBJ1-1; unclear D gene. The length of the CDR3 is 12 residues. V was trimmed by 5 bases and J by 1 base, leaving 5 bases between them. Germline values: CDR1 MDHEN, CDR2 SYDVKM. Here the CDR3 reads CASSARNTEAFF. DNA of the CDR3: TGTGCCAGCAGTGCAAGGAACACTGAAGCTTTCTTT.

The genes are TRBV18 and TRBJ2-1; TRBD2 matches at 10 bases. V was clipped by 1 base and J by 6 bases; unmatched bases: 9. The CDR3 extends over 17 amino acids. Germline CDR1 reads KGHSH; CDR2 reads LQKENI. CDR3 region: CASSPLVAGGSGNEQFF. CDR3 nucleotide sequence: TGTGCCAGCTCACCACTGGTAGCGGGAGGATCAGGCAATGAGCAGTTCTTC.

This clone was counted once. The V gene is TRBV19, the J gene TRBJ2-5; 10 bases are shared with TRBD1. The germline CDR1 and CDR2 sequences are LNHDA and SQIVND (reference sequence). The CDR3 has 13 residues. Trimming at V came to 4 bases and at J to 7 bases, leaving 3 bases not matched to a gene. CDR3 coding DNA: TGTGCCAGTAGTAGATGGACAGGGGGGACCCAGTACTTC. This codes for CASSRWTGGTQYF. Full variable domain (missing parts from reference TRBV19 and TRBJ2-5): DGGITQSPKYLFRKEGQNVTLSCEQNLNHDAMYWYRQDPGQGLRLIYYSQIVNDFQKGDIAEGYSVSREKKESFPLTVTSAQKNPTAFYLCASSRWTGGTQYFGPGTRLLVL.

The chain joins TRBV7-9 to TRBJ2-1, with 8 bases matching TRBD1. The CDR3 spans 17 residues. J was trimmed by 2 bases and V by 5 bases; bases with no gene match: 11. Germline V lookup: CDR1 SEHNR, CDR2 FQNEAQ (reference sequence). CDR3 sequence reads: CASSPRSRGRTYNEQFF. The CDR3 DNA sequence: TGTGCCAGCAGCCCGCGATCCAGGGGGCGAACCTACAATGAGCAGTTCTTC.

The chain recombines TRBV9 with TRBJ1-5; 7 nucleotides agree with TRBD1. This CDR3 is built from 16 residues. J was trimmed by 0 bases and V by 2 bases; bases with no gene match: 5. Germline CDR1 reads SGDLS; CDR2 reads YYNGEE. The CDR3 loop is CASSVNRGNSNQPQHF. CDR3 nucleotides: TGTGCCAGCAGCGTTAACAGGGGCAATAGCAATCAGCCCCAGCATTTT.

The chain joins TRBV29-1 to TRBJ2-1; TRBD2 agrees at 13 bases. This CDR3 is 16 amino acids long. Trimming removed 3 bases from V and 7 bases from J; junction bases left unmatched: 9. The germline V gene has CDR1 SQVTM and CDR2 ANQGSEA. CDR3: CSVDVRTSGSRNEQFF. CDR3 nucleotides: TGCAGCGTTGACGTCAGGACTAGCGGGAGTAGGAATGAGCAGTTCTTC.

There are a few counts of this clone. This chain connects TRBV4-3 to TRBJ1-2; 7 positions agree with TRBD1. The CDR3 sequence is 16 residues long. The germline V gene has CDR1 LGHNA and CDR2 YSLEER. V shed 5 bases, J shed 5 bases, and the junction held 14 bases outside the gene matches. The CDR3 loop is CASSSGDRAPDYGYTF. CDR3 nucleotides: TGCGCCAGCAGCTCGGGAGACAGGGCACCAGATTATGGCTACACCTTC.

The rearrangement uses TRBV6-6 and TRBJ1-2, with 7 bases fitting TRBD1. The CDR3 consists of 16 residues. Trimming at V came to 0 bases and at J to 2 bases, leaving 6 bases not matched to a gene. Germline V CDR1 and CDR2: MNHNY, SVGAGI (reference sequence). This chain's CDR3 is CASSYSIMGQNYGYTF. CDR3 nucleotide sequence: TGTGCCAGCAGTTACTCGATAATGGGACAGAACTATGGCTACACCTTC.

In this sample, this clone turned up a few times. This sequence joins TRBV5-1 and TRBJ1-6; 7 nucleotides match TRBD1. The CDR3 runs to 14 residues. Germline V gene data show CDR1 as SGHRS and CDR2 as YFSETQ. The V gene end was trimmed by 4 bases and the J gene end by 8 bases; junction bases not matched to a gene: 6. CDR3 DNA sequence: TGCGCCAGCAGCCTGACAGGGAACGATTCACCCCTCCACTTT. Translation: CASSLTGNDSPLHF.

J is TRBJ2-1 and V is TRBV18; 9 nucleotides match TRBD2. CDR1 and CDR2 from the germline V gene are KGHSH and LQKENI. This CDR3 contains 17 residues. The J segment lost 2 bases and the V segment lost 3 bases, leaving 8 bases of the junction unmatched. CDR3 sequence (DNA): TGTGCCAGCTCACCTAAGAGACTAGCGGATACCTACAATGAGCAGTTCTTC. Translation gives CASSPKRLADTYNEQFF. The full variable domain, with the rest looked up from reference TRBV18 and TRBJ2-1, is NAGVMQNPRHLVRRRGQEARLRCSPMKGHSHVYWYRQLPEEGLKFMVYLQKENIIDESGMPKERFSAEFPKEGPSILRIQQVVRGDSAAYFCASSPKRLADTYNEQFFGPGTRLTVL.

As regards this clone: The sample carries other DNA sequences with the same CDR3. The CDR3 is CASSQGSGGTNEKLFF. The CDR3, as DNA: TGCGCCAGCAGCCAAGGTTCAGGGGGAACTAATGAAAAACTGTTTTTT. This chain joins TRBV4-1 and TRBJ1-4; TRBD1 matches at 7 bases. Germline V gene data show CDR1 as MGHRA and CDR2 as YSYEKL. The CDR3 runs 16 residues. V shed 1 base, J shed 1 base, and the junction held 3 bases outside the gene matches.

This clone was recorded only once. Other DNA sequences in this sample translate to the same CDR3. The rearrangement links TRBV7-9 to TRBJ2-4, with D hard to call. Germline lookup yields CDR1 SEHNR and CDR2 FQNEAQ (reference sequence). V lost 7 bases and J lost 1, with 11 bases in between. The CDR3 consists of 14 residues. CDR3 sequence (DNA): TGTGCCAGCACCAATATCCTGGCCAAAAACATTCAGTACTTC. Residues: CASTNILAKNIQYF.

The chain is built from TRBV6-1 and TRBJ2-2; a weak D match, TRBD1 (6 bases). Germline assignment: CDR1 MNHNS and CDR2 SASEGT. The V end lost 6 bases, the J end lost 2 bases, and 13 bases lay between the germline ends. This CDR3 contains 15 residues. The CDR3 protein is CASRVTGLNTGELFF. The CDR3 region has the DNA TGTGCCAGCAGGGTGACAGGCCTTAACACCGGGGAGCTGTTTTTT.

J is TRBJ1-1 and V is TRBV7-3, with unresolved D. Germline assignment: CDR1 SGHTA and CDR2 FQGTGA. V lost 4 bases, J lost 4 bases, and 10 bases lay in between. The CDR3 has 13 residues. CDR3 bases: TGTGCCAGCAGCTCCCTTTCGGGCACTGAAGCTTTCTTT. Translation gives CASSSLSGTEAFF.

This rearrangement joins TRBV19 to TRBJ2-7; 7 positions match TRBD1. There are 16 residues in the CDR3. CDR1 LNHDA and CDR2 SQIVND come from the germline V gene (reference sequence). Unmatched junction bases numbered 12, after V lost 4 bases and J lost 3 bases. Written as DNA, the CDR3 is TGTGCCAGTAGTAGATCTCCGGGACAGTCTTACTACGAGCAGTACTTC. Protein: CASSRSPGQSYYEQYF.

A word on this clone: A far larger clone lies a single base away; this is likely a read error. This chain links TRBV7-9 with TRBJ1-2, with 7 positions matching TRBD1. J gave up 2 bases and V 4 bases, and 1 base lay outside the gene matches. Germline CDR1 SEHNR, CDR2 FQNEAQ (reference sequence). The CDR3 length is 13 residues. Here the CDR3 reads CASSSTGNYGYTF. The CDR3 DNA follows: TGTGCCAGCAGCTCGACAGGGAACTATGGCTACACCTTC. Filled out from reference TRBV7-9 and TRBJ1-2, the complete variable domain reads DTGVSQNPRHKITKRGQNVTFRCDPISEHNRLYWYRQTLGQGPEFLTYFQNEAQLEKSRLLSDRFSAERPKGSFSTLEIQRTEQGDSAMYLCASSSTGNYGYTFGSGTRLTVV.

The chain combines TRBV28 with TRBJ1-1; D may be TRBD1 (5 bases). With 5 bases removed from V and 5 bases from J, the gap between germline ends came to 15 bases. Germline V lookup: CDR1 MDHEN, CDR2 SYDVKM. The CDR3 runs 14 residues. CDR3 sequence reads: CASSPERGWTEAFF. The CDR3 nucleotides read TGTGCCAGCAGTCCCGAACGGGGGTGGACTGAAGCTTTCTTT. Variable domain in full (rest from reference TRBV28 and TRBJ1-1): DVKVTQSSRYLVKRTGEKVFLECVQDMDHENMFWYRQDPGLGLRLIYFSYDVKMKEKGDIPEGYSVSREKKERFSLILESASTNQTSMYLCASSPERGWTEAFFGQGTRLTVV.

This clone was counted many times. The V call is TRBV6-5, the J call TRBJ2-7; tentative D call: TRBD1 (5 bases). Per germline, CDR1 MNHEY and CDR2 SVGAGI. The CDR3 covers 13 residues. Trimming pared 6 bases from V and 2 bases from J, leaving 11 bases between. The CDR3 here is CASRKGSTYEQYF. The CDR3 DNA sequence: TGTGCCAGCAGAAAGGGGTCTACCTACGAGCAGTACTTC.

V is TRBV27 and J is TRBJ2-2, with TRBD1 matching 10 bases. CDR1 and CDR2 from the germline V gene are MNHEY and SMNVEV (reference sequence). This CDR3 contains 16 residues. Unmatched junction bases numbered 6, after V lost 6 bases and J lost 2 bases. For the CDR3, the DNA is TGTGCCAGCAGAAAGTGGGACAGGGGAAACACCGGGGAGCTGTTTTTT. This sequence encodes CASRKWDRGNTGELFF.

The J gene is TRBJ1-2, the V gene TRBV28; a weak D match, TRBD1 (5 bases). The length of the CDR3 is 16 residues. V was trimmed by 5 bases and J by 3 bases, leaving 19 bases between them. From germline, CDR1 is MDHEN and CDR2 SYDVKM. CDR3 sequence reads: CASSKTSLGVDYGYTF. CDR3 DNA: TGTGCCAGCAGTAAAACCTCGTTGGGGGTTGACTATGGCTACACCTTC.

The V gene is TRBV5-1, the J gene TRBJ2-2, with 8 bases that match TRBD1. The CDR3 has 19 amino acids. V shed 2 bases and J 6 bases; nucleotides not matched to a gene: 18. Germline-derived CDR1 and CDR2 are SGHRS and YFSETQ. The CDR3 region is CASSLPRQGRITSAGELFF. The CDR3 nucleotides are TGCGCCAGCAGCTTACCCCGACAGGGGAGGATTACGTCCGCCGGGGAGCTGTTTTTT.

The chain has TRBV9 and TRBJ2-2, with D maybe TRBD1 (5 bases). CDR3 length equals 16 residues. V was shortened by 0 bases and J by 6 bases, with 15 bases between the two germline ends. The V gene's germline CDR1 is SGDLS and CDR2 YYNGEE. The chain's CDR3 is CASSVAPGWVAGELFF. The CDR3 nucleotides are TGTGCCAGCAGCGTAGCCCCAGGGTGGGTGGCCGGGGAGCTGTTTTTT.